The 10 T cell receptor beta chains reported below all come from one sample, sequenced in a study of cytomegalovirus exposure and HLA in healthy donors. Use of 60 Vbeta and 13 Jbeta primers characterized the PCR. TCRdb's copy holds only in-frame clones and misses some; the assay was immunoSEQ multiplex PCR. The sample shows about 120,000 clones, approximately 75% of them seen only once. Input material: PBMCs. The receptors were gathered from a middle-aged man in good health and CMV-seronegative.

The chain combines TRBV6-1 with TRBJ1-2, with D uncertain. The CDR3 is made up of 14 amino acids. Germline V gives CDR1 MNHNS, CDR2 SASEGT. V was pared by 2 bases and J by 4 bases, with 11 bases between. The DNA of the CDR3 is TGTGCCAGCAGTGAACGGTCCGGGTCCTATGGCTACACCTTC. Translation: CASSERSGSYGYTF.

CDR3 nucleotide sequence: TGTGCCAGCAGCGAGACTAGGATGAATGAGCAGTTCTTC. Protein: CASSETRMNEQFF. The V and J genes are TRBV7-9 and TRBJ2-1, with D tentatively TRBD2 (6 bases). Deletions cut 5 bases from V and 7 bases from J, with 12 bases between. This CDR3 has 13 amino acids. Germline V gene sequence: CDR1 SEHNR, CDR2 FQNEAQ (reference sequence).

V gene TRBV28 combines with J gene TRBJ2-7, with TRBD1 matching over 12 bases. The CDR3 is made up of 15 amino acids. With V trimmed by 5 bases and J by 4 bases, 6 bases remained unmatched. CDR1 and CDR2 from the germline V gene are MDHEN and SYDVKM. The DNA for the CDR3 is TGTGCCAGCAGTCAACGGGACAGGGGGCTATACGAGCAGTACTTC. Translation: CASSQRDRGLYEQYF.

The V gene is TRBV9, the J gene TRBJ2-7; D is possibly TRBD1 (5 bases). The germline V and J ends were trimmed by 2 bases and 6 bases, with 15 bases remaining between them. The CDR3 is 14 residues long. From germline, CDR1 is SGDLS and CDR2 YYNGEE. This CDR3 reads CASSVGDRGIEQYF. DNA of the CDR3: TGTGCCAGCAGCGTCGGAGACAGAGGCATCGAGCAGTACTTC. The full variable domain, completed using reference TRBV9 and TRBJ2-7, is DSGVTQTPKHLITATGQRVTLRCSPRSGDLSVYWYQQSLDQGLQFLIQYYNGEERAKGNILERFSAQQFPDLHSELNLSSLELGDSALYFCASSVGDRGIEQYFGPGTRLTVT.

The chain links TRBV6-5 to TRBJ2-7; maybe TRBD1 (6 bases). The germline gives CDR1 MNHEY, CDR2 SVGAGI. Trimming cost V 6 bases and J 8 bases, with 23 bases left between them. The CDR3 is 15 residues long. CDR3 nucleotides: TGTGCCAGCAGCTCAATAGGGACATTGGTAGAGAAGCAGTACTTC. This codes for CASSSIGTLVEKQYF.

The chain combines TRBV9 with TRBJ2-1; tentatively, D is TRBD2 (6 bases). In germline, CDR1 is SGDLS, CDR2 YYNGEE. Trimming shortened V by 1 base and J by 7 bases, and 12 bases separated the two germline ends. The CDR3 extends over 14 amino acids. In DNA form, the CDR3 reads TGTGCCAGCAGCGTACGGGCGGGGTGGAATGAGCAGTTCTTC. Residues: CASSVRAGWNEQFF.

For this clone: Other DNA sequences of this sample code for an identical CDR3. V is TRBV5-4 and J is TRBJ1-2; no firm D call. V lost 1 base and J 8 bases, leaving 18 bases between the germline ends. The CDR3 spans 15 residues. The germline gives CDR1 SGHNT, CDR2 YYREEE (reference sequence). Here the CDR3 reads CASSLRVPAGYGYTF. The CDR3 DNA reads TGTGCCAGCAGCTTGAGGGTCCCCGCGGGCTACGGCTACACCTTC.

The table lists this clone with a few counts. The chain carries TRBV19 and TRBJ2-7, with a possible D match to TRBD1 (5 bases). From germline, CDR1 is LNHDA and CDR2 SQIVND (reference sequence). The CDR3 is made up of 13 amino acids. V lost 3 bases, J lost 3 bases, and 9 bases lay in between. Written as DNA, the CDR3 is TGTGCCAGTAGTATCGGCAGGGTCTACGAGCAGTACTTC. Its protein is CASSIGRVYEQYF.

J is TRBJ2-7 and V is TRBV18; 9 bases align to TRBD2. The CDR3 runs to 13 residues. The trim removed 6 bases at V and 4 bases at J, leaving 4 bases unmatched. Germline V lookup: CDR1 KGHSH, CDR2 LQKENI. The CDR3 here is CASSAGGQYEQYF. The CDR3, as DNA: TGTGCCAGCTCGGCGGGGGGGCAGTACGAGCAGTACTTC.

Regarding this clone: Its ends do not fully match the called genes, so a read error is possible. The CDR3 region has the DNA TGTGCCAGCAGCTTGATTACCGATCCCCAGACTGGGGCCAACGGCCTGACTTTC. Translating gives CASSLITDPQTGANGLTF. The chain has TRBV5-6 and TRBJ2-6; possible D gene TRBD1, 5 bases. Germline V gene data show CDR1 as SGHDT and CDR2 as YYEEEE. The CDR3 is made up of 18 amino acids.